This is a list of T cell receptor beta chains from one sample in a study of shared clonotypes between healthy human individuals. Method: immunoSEQ multiplex PCR; TCRdb's copy keeps in-frame clones and lacks some. The repertoire holds approximately 710,000 clones, with less than 95% as singletons. Sequencing was done on a sample of memory CD8+ T cells from PBMCs. All receptors derive from a man aged 18 to 35 in good health. Some clones in this sample may be carry-over from other donors' samples. CDR3s include the opening cysteine and the closing phenylalanine or tryptophan. D genes are given only for firm matches. Only some rows state a clone size, as once, few, many or a class for expanded clones.

d_gene	abundance	v_gene	j_gene	CDR3aa	CDR3nt
-	-	TRBV4-3	TRBJ2-7	CASSQGPLGEQYF	TGCGCCAGCAGCCAGGGCCCCCTTGGCGAGCAGTACTTC
TRBD2	-	TRBV7-9	TRBJ2-7	CASSSRVGTSEDEQYF	TGTGCCAGCAGCTCCCGGGTTGGGACTAGTGAGGACGAGCAGTACTTC
-	once	TRBV28	TRBJ1-2	CASSSSWSRDGYYGYTF	TGTGCCAGCAGTTCGTCTTGGTCGCGGGACGGATACTATGGCTACACCTTC
-	-	TRBV9	TRBJ1-1	CASSGTVMNTEAFF	TGTGCCAGCAGCGGGACAGTCATGAACACTGAAGCTTTCTTT
TRBD1	-	TRBV28	TRBJ1-2	CASSLRGGGYGYTF	TGTGCCAGCAGTTTGAGAGGGGGCGGCTATGGCTACACCTTC
TRBD2	-	TRBV6-1	TRBJ2-3	CASSDNIAGGGTDTQYF	TGTGCCAGCAGTGATAACATAGCGGGAGGGGGCACAGATACGCAGTATTTT
TRBD2	once	TRBV2	TRBJ2-1	CASSDRAGVNNEQFF	TGTGCCAGCAGTGACCGAGCGGGGGTCAACAATGAGCAGTTCTTC
-	-	TRBV9	TRBJ2-3	CASSYLANAADTQYF	TGTGCCAGCAGTTACCTAGCGAACGCGGCGGATACGCAGTATTTT
TRBD1	-	TRBV5-1	TRBJ1-4	CASSFGLQGAFGEKLFF	TGCGCCAGCAGCTTCGGACTTCAGGGGGCCTTTGGGGAAAAACTGTTTTTT
-	-	TRBV5-6	TRBJ1-2	CASSGGGNYGYTF	TGTGCCAGCAGCGGTGGGGGCAACTATGGCTACACCTTC
-	-	TRBV19	TRBJ1-5	CASSISQAINQPQHF	TGTGCCAGTAGTATATCACAGGCCATCAATCAGCCCCAGCATTTT
-	-	TRBV5-1	TRBJ2-5	CASSFGAGEGETQYF	TGCGCCAGCAGCTTCGGGGCAGGGGAGGGAGAGACCCAGTACTTC
-	-	TRBV11-1	TRBJ2-5	CASSVTLAYQETQYF	TGTGCCAGCAGCGTGACCCTAGCGTACCAAGAGACCCAGTACTTC
-	-	TRBV28	TRBJ2-1	CASSSSRGRPYNEQFF	TGTGCCAGCAGTTCGTCCAGGGGGAGGCCCTACAATGAGCAGTTCTTC
-	-	TRBV27	TRBJ2-3	CASSSGRSTDTQYF	TGTGCCAGCAGTTCCGGGCGTAGCACAGATACGCAGTATTTT
-	-	TRBV15	TRBJ2-1	CATSRERYNEQFF	TGTGCCACCAGCAGAGAGCGGTACAATGAGCAGTTCTTC
-	-	TRBV5-6	TRBJ1-1	CASSPGGPEAFF	TGTGCCAGTAGCCCGGGGGGCCCTGAAGCTTTCTTT
TRBD2	-	TRBV7-6	TRBJ2-7	CASSGGASGSYEQYF	TGTGCCAGCAGCGGCGGTGCTAGCGGGTCCTACGAGCAGTACTTC
-	-	TRBV9	TRBJ1-2	CASSVADGTYGYTF	TGTGCCAGCAGCGTAGCGGACGGCACGTATGGCTACACCTTC
TRBD2	-	TRBV9	TRBJ2-1	CASSVAGAGAFEQFF	TGTGCCAGCAGCGTAGCGGGAGCGGGAGCCTTTGAGCAGTTCTTC
-	-	TRBV19	TRBJ2-5	CASSPNRVRETQYF	TGTGCCAGTAGCCCGAACCGGGTCCGGGAGACCCAGTACTTC
-	-	TRBV28	TRBJ2-5	CASSLRQGRETQYF	TGTGCCAGCAGTTTGCGGCAGGGGAGAGAGACCCAGTACTTC
-	few	TRBV29-1	TRBJ1-1	CSLGGTEAFF	TGCAGCCTTGGGGGCACTGAAGCTTTCTTT
-	-	TRBV7-3	TRBJ2-1	CASSLPYNEQFF	TGTGCCAGCAGCTTACCCTACAATGAGCAGTTCTTC
-	-	TRBV27	TRBJ2-7	CASSLRGKSYEQYF	TGTGCCAGCAGTTTACGGGGCAAGTCCTACGAGCAGTACTTC
TRBD2	-	TRBV27	TRBJ2-1	CASRLGTSGYNEQFF	TGTGCCAGCAGGCTAGGGACTAGCGGGTACAATGAGCAGTTCTTC
TRBD2	-	TRBV7-8	TRBJ2-1	CASAGGSAYNEQFF	TGTGCCAGCGCGGGCGGGAGCGCCTACAATGAGCAGTTCTTC
-	few	TRBV28	TRBJ2-7	CASGYEQYF	TGTGCCAGCGGCTACGAGCAGTACTTC
-	-	TRBV11-2	TRBJ1-1	CASSPGPNTEAFF	TGTGCCAGCAGCCCCGGGCCGAACACTGAAGCTTTCTTT
-	few	TRBV7-9	TRBJ1-1	CASSYPAGGNTEAFF	TGTGCCAGCAGCTATCCTGCGGGGGGGAACACTGAAGCTTTCTTT
TRBD1	-	TRBV6-5	TRBJ2-7	CASSLTPQGVEQYF	TGTGCCAGCAGCCTAACCCCTCAGGGGGTCGAGCAGTACTTC
TRBD1	once	TRBV13	TRBJ1-5	CASSLRGTGEQPQHF	TGTGCCAGCAGCTTAAGGGGGACAGGGGAACAGCCCCAGCATTTT
-	-	TRBV11-2	TRBJ2-2	CASSARTGRVGAGELFF	TGTGCCAGCAGCGCCCGAACAGGGCGAGTGGGGGCCGGGGAGCTGTTTTTT
-	-	TRBV4-1	TRBJ2-7	CASSTDRPPIEQYF	TGCGCCAGCAGCACAGACCGGCCCCCTATAGAGCAGTACTTC
-	-	TRBV5-1	TRBJ2-7	CASSEGQGQTYEQYF	TGCGCCAGCTCAGAGGGGCAGGGGCAAACCTACGAGCAGTACTTC
-	-	TRBV5-1	TRBJ2-7	CASGPGGRYEQYF	TGCGCCAGCGGGCCAGGGGGGAGGTACGAGCAGTACTTC
-	-	TRBV2	TRBJ2-7	CASSGPEGYEQYF	TGTGCCAGTAGCGGCCCGGAGGGGTACGAGCAGTACTTC
-	-	TRBV5-6	TRBJ2-5	CASSLGFGQGRTQYF	TGTGCCAGCAGCTTAGGCTTCGGGCAGGGTCGGACCCAGTACTTC
TRBD1	once	TRBV28	TRBJ2-7	CASSFDRGNYEQYF	TGTGCCAGCAGTTTTGACAGGGGGAATTACGAGCAGTACTTC
-	once	TRBV11-2	TRBJ2-2	CASSSTILRELFF	TGTGCCAGCAGCTCGACAATCCTCCGGGAGCTGTTTTTT
-	-	TRBV28	TRBJ1-1	CASSYGGGSTEAFF	TGTGCCAGCAGTTACGGCGGGGGGTCGACTGAAGCTTTCTTT
-	-	TRBV13	TRBJ2-1	CASSLGPTGRELDEQFF	TGTGCCAGCAGCTTAGGACCGACAGGGAGGGAGCTGGATGAGCAGTTCTTC
-	-	TRBV13	TRBJ2-2	CASKRGEDTGELFF	TGTGCCAGCAAAAGGGGCGAGGACACCGGGGAGCTGTTTTTT
TRBD2	-	TRBV5-4	TRBJ2-7	CASSSGLATSYEQYF	TGTGCCAGCAGCTCAGGACTAGCGACCTCCTACGAGCAGTACTTC
TRBD1	-	TRBV7-9	TRBJ2-2	CAGYTGGSTGELFF	TGTGCCGGATACACAGGGGGGTCGACCGGGGAGCTGTTTTTT